A single sample is the source of the 8 T cell receptor beta chains below, sequenced in a study of monozygotic twins with inflammatory bowel disease. Each CDR3 protein gets one entry in TCRdb, which reprocessed the 5' RACE reads and gives no DNA. This table lists around 450,000 distinct CDR3 sequences. The material sequenced was blood. All receptors come from a human donor with ulcerative colitis or Crohn's disease, or a healthy co-twin of an affected twin (not recorded which).

The V call is TRBV20-1, the J call TRBJ2-2; TCRdb selects TRBD2, and the lack of DNA leaves this call unchecked. The CDR3 is 16 amino acids. Looked up from germline, CDR1 is DFQATT and CDR2 is SNEGSKA (reference sequence). The CDR3 reads CSARAASGGNTGELFF.

V and J are TRBV7-2 and TRBJ1-1; the TCRdb call, TRBD1, lacks DNA for checking. Germline V gene lookup returns CDR1 SGHTA and CDR2 FQGNSA. CDR3 length: 15 amino acids. CDR3 sequence: CASSLEGLGATEAFF.

This chain joins TRBV28 and TRBJ1-3. In germline, CDR1 is MDHEN, CDR2 SYDVKM. The CDR3 consists of 14 residues. The CDR3 region is CASGVYSSGNTIYF.

V is TRBV7-3 and J is TRBJ2-2; TCRdb picks TRBD1, but there is no DNA to check that call. This CDR3 contains 15 residues. CDR1 is SGHTA and CDR2 is FQGTGA in the germline V gene. The CDR3 loop is CASSLMTGADGELFF.

The chain is built from TRBV2 and TRBJ1-5. From germline, CDR1 is SNHLY and CDR2 FYNNEI. The CDR3 has 15 residues. This CDR3 reads CASSEVSVRPPPQHF.

The gene calls are TRBV3-1 and TRBJ2-1. The germline gives CDR1 LGHDT, CDR2 YNNKEL (reference sequence). The CDR3 covers 13 residues. CDR3 protein: CASSQSGDNEQFF.

The chain is built from TRBV5-1 and TRBJ2-1; the TCRdb D gene call, TRBD1, has no DNA to confirm it. The germline gives CDR1 SGHRS, CDR2 YFSETQ. The CDR3 is made up of 13 amino acids. The CDR3: CASSLGGVSEQFF.

V usage is TRBV7-9 and J usage is TRBJ1-2; TCRdb indicates TRBD1, and absent DNA this call remains unverified. The CDR3 is 16 amino acids. Germline values: CDR1 SEHNR, CDR2 FQNEAQ (reference sequence). The CDR3 protein is CASSSSGGAPMYGYTF.